The T cell receptor beta chain described here comes from a study of blood T cell repertoires in COVID-19. Overall study: T cells, B-cell-depleted T cells, or PBMCs supplied cDNA or gDNA.

This CDR3 contains 16 residues. The junction had 12 bases not matched to a gene; V was cut back by 4 bases and J by 6 bases. Germline lookup yields CDR1 SGDLS and CDR2 YYNGEE. Original methodology: Reference gene primer amplification gave nucleated cell count estimates. Measured with immunoSEQ multiplex PCR; TCRdb has only the in-frame clones, and not every one. Clone size and the V and J calls come from that table; the DNA yielded D and trimming. The repertoire holds approximately 130,000 clones, with about four fifths as singletons. The rearrangement uses TRBV9 and TRBJ2-2; 7 bases agree with TRBD1. Sequencing input: peripheral blood. The source of this sequence is a man aged 35 to 55 with active or convalescent COVID-19. Here the CDR3 DNA reads TGTGCCAGCAGCCCTCAGACAGGGATGGGCGCCGGGGAGCTGTTTTTT. This sequence encodes CASSPQTGMGAGELFF.